The TCR beta chain described here comes from a study of T cells after yellow fever vaccination. Overall study results and limits: The booster response re-showed most primary clones: roughly 97% CD4, more than 80% CD8. In FACS-sorted repertoires, abundant clonotypes from the bulk population could appear as contaminants.

A 5'RACE template-switching step, the method used to make TCR cDNA, added a universal primer site and UMIs. TCRdb itself ran the 5' RACE reads through MiXCR, one entry per CDR3 protein. The table records about 170,000 distinct CDR3 sequences, approximately 11% of them present only once. About this clonotype: No antigen is known for it.

The CDR3 has 16 residues. With 6 bases clipped from V and 5 bases from J, the junction kept 8 bases outside the gene matches. Germline-derived CDR1 and CDR2 are MDHEN and SYDVKM. The clonotype comes from a man younger than 35 who received the YFV17D yellow fever vaccine. V and J are TRBV28 and TRBJ1-6, with 9 positions matching TRBD1. This material consisted of CD8+ T cells sorted from PBMCs, taken 15 days after the yellow fever booster vaccination. The CDR3 nucleotides read TGTGCCAGCAGACCAGCGACAGGGGGAAATAATTCACCCCTCCACTTT. As protein: CASRPATGGNNSPLHF. Drawing the rest from reference TRBV28 and TRBJ1-6, the complete variable domain is DVKVTQSSRYLVKRTGEKVFLECVQDMDHENMFWYRQDPGLGLRLIYFSYDVKMKEKGDIPEGYSVSREKKERFSLILESASTNQTSMYLCASRPATGGNNSPLHFGNGTRLTVT.